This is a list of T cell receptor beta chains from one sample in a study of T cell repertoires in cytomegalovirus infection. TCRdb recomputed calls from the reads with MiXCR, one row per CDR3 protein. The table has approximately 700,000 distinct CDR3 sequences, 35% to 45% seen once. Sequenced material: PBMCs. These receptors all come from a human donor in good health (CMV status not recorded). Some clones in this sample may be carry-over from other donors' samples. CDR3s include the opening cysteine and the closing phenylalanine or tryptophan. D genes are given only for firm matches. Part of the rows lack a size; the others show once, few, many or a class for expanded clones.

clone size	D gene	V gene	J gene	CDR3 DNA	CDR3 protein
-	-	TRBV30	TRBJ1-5	TGTGCCTGGAGTGAGGGCAGTACTCTCAATCAGCCCCAGCATTTT	CAWSEGSTLNQPQHF
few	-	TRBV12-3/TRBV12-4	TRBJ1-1	TGTGCCAGCAGTTTCAAATCAAACACTGAAGCTTTCTTT	CASSFKSNTEAFF
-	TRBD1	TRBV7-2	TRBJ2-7	TGTGCCAGCAGCCCATCGGTCAGGGGGAGCGAGCAGTACTTC	CASSPSVRGSEQYF
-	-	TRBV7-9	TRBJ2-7	TGTGCCAGCAGCTTAGAGACAGGTCTAGGGCAGTACTTC	CASSLETGLGQYF
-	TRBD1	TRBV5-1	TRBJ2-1	TGCGCCAGCAGCTTGGCCCGGACAGGGAGCAATGAGCAGTTCTTC	CASSLARTGSNEQFF
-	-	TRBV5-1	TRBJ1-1	TGCGCCAGCAGCTTGGGAATGGGGGAGGACACTGAAGCTTTCTTT	CASSLGMGEDTEAFF
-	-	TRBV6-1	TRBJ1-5	TGTGCCAGCAGTGAGAGAGGTATAGTGCGGAATCAGCCCCAGCATTTT	CASSERGIVRNQPQHF
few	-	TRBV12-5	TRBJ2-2	TGTGCTAGTGGCCTCAAGCCCGGGGAGCTGTTTTTT	CASGLKPGELFF
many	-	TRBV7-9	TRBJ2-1	TGTGCCAGCAGCTTAGCGGGAGTAGGCAATGAGCAGTTCTTC	CASSLAGVGNEQFF
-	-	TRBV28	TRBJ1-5	TGTGCCAGCAGTCCCCCCCTTCAGCCCCAGCATTTT	CASSPPLQPQHF
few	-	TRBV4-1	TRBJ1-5	TGCGCCAGCAGCCAAGAAAGGGGGGCTAGCAATCAGCCCCAGCATTTT	CASSQERGASNQPQHF